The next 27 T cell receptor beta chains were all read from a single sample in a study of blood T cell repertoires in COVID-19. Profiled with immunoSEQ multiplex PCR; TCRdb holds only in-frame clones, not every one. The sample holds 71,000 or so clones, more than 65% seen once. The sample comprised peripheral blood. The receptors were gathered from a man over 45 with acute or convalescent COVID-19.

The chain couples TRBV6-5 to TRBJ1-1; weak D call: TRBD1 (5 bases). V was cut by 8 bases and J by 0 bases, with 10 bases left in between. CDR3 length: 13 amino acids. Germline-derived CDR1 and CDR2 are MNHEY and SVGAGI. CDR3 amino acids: CASSPGVNTEAFF. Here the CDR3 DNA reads TGTGCCAGCTCCCCGGGGGTGAACACTGAAGCTTTCTTT.

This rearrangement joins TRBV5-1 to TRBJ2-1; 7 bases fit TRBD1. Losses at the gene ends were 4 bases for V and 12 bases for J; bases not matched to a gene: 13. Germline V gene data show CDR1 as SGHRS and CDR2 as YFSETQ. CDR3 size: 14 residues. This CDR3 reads CASSLARDSVGQFF. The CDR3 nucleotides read TGCGCCAGCAGCCTGGCTCGGGACAGTGTAGGGCAGTTCTTC.

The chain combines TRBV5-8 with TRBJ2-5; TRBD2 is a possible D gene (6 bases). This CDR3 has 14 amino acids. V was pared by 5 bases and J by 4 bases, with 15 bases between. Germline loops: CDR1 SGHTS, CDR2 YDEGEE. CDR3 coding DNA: TGTGCCAGCAGATTTGGGGGGTTTGGAGAGACCCAGTACTTC. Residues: CASRFGGFGETQYF.

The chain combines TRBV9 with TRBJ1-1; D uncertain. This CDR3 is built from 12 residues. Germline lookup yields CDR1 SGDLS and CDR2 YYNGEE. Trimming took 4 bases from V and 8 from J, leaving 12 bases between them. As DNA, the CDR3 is TGTGCCAGCAGCCCCCCAAGCTCCGAAGCTTTCTTT. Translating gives CASSPPSSEAFF.

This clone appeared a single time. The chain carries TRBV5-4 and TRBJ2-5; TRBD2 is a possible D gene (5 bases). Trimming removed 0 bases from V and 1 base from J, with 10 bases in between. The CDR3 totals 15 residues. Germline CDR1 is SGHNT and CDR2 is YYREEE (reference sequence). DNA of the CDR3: TGTGCCAGCAGCTTGGGTGGGAGTGCCCAAGAGACCCAGTACTTC. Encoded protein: CASSLGGSAQETQYF. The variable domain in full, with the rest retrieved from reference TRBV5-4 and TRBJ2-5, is ETGVTQSPTHLIKTRGQQVTLRCSSQSGHNTVSWYQQALGQGPQFIFQYYREEENGRGNFPPRFSGLQFPNYSSELNVNALELDDSALYLCASSLGGSAQETQYFGPGTRLLVL.

In nucleotides, the CDR3 is TGTGCCAGCAGCCAAGCTCACGGGAGCTCCTACGAGCAGTACTTC. This gives the protein CASSQAHGSSYEQYF. The rearrangement joins TRBV3-1 (or the pseudogene TRBV3-2) to TRBJ2-7, with a tentative D call TRBD2 (6 bases). In germline, CDR1 is LGHDT, CDR2 YNNKEL (reference sequence). V was clipped by 1 base and J by 0 bases, with 10 bases between them. The CDR3 runs 15 residues.

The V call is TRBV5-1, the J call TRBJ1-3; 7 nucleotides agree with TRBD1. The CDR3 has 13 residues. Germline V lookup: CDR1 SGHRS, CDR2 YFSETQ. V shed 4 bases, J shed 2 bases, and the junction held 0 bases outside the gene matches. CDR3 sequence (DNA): TGCGCCAGCAGCCAGGGGGCTGGAAACACCATATATTTT. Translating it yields CASSQGAGNTIYF.

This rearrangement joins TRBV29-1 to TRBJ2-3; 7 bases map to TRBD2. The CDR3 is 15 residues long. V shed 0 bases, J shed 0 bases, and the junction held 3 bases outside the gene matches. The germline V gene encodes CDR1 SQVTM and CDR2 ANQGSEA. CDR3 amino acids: CSVEDGAGSTDTQYF. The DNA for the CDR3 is TGCAGCGTTGAAGACGGAGCGGGGAGCACAGATACGCAGTATTTT.

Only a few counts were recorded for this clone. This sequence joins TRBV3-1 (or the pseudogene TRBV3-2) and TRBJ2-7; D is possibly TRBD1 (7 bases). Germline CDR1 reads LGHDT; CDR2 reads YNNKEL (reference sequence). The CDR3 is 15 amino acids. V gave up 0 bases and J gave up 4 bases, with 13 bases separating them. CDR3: CASSQDRPGGYEQYF. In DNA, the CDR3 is TGTGCCAGCAGCCAAGATCGACCAGGGGGGTACGAGCAGTACTTC.

CDR3 residues: CASSEKHKVAASYEQYF. DNA for the CDR3: TGTGCCAGCAGCGAGAAACACAAGGTAGCGGCTTCCTACGAGCAGTACTTC. The chain couples TRBV7-2 to TRBJ2-7, with D perhaps TRBD2 (6 bases). The CDR3 sequence is 17 residues long. CDR1 SGHTA and CDR2 FQGNSA come from the germline V gene. Deletions cut 5 bases from V and 1 base from J, with 21 bases between.

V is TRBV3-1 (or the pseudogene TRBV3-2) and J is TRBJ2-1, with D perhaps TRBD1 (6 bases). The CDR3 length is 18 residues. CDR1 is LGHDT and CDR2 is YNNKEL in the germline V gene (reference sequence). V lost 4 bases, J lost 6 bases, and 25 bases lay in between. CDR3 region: CASSPKSWDTKKGNEQFF. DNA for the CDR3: TGTGCCAGCAGCCCCAAGTCATGGGACACCAAAAAGGGCAATGAGCAGTTCTTC.

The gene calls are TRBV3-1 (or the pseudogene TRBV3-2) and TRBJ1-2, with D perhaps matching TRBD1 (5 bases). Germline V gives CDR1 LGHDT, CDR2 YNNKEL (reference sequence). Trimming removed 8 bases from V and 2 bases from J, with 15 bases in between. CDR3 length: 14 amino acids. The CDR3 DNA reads TGTGCCAGCTGTTTTCTTGGGGGGAACTATGGCTACACCTTC. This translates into CASCFLGGNYGYTF.

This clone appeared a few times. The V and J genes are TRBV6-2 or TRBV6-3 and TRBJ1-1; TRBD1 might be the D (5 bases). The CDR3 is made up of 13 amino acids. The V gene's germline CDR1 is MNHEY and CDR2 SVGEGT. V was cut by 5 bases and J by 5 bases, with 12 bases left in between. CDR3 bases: TGTGCCAGCAGTCAACAGGCGTGGACTGAAGCTTTCTTT. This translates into CASSQQAWTEAFF.

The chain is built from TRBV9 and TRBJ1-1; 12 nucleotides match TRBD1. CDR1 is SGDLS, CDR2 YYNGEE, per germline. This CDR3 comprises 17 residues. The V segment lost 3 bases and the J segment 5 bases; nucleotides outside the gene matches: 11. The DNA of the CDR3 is TGTGCCAGCAGCGCCTCAGGGACAGGGGGCGGGTTAACTGAAGCTTTCTTT. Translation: CASSASGTGGGLTEAFF. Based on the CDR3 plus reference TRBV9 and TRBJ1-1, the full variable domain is DSGVTQTPKHLITATGQRVTLRCSPRSGDLSVYWYQQSLDQGLQFLIQYYNGEERAKGNILERFSAQQFPDLHSELNLSSLELGDSALYFCASSASGTGGGLTEAFFGQGTRLTVV.

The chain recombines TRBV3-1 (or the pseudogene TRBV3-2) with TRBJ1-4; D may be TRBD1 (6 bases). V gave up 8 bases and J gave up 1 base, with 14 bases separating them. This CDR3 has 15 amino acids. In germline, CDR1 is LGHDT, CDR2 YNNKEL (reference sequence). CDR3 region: CASDKGVGTNEKLFF. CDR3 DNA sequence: TGTGCCAGCGATAAGGGGGTTGGAACTAATGAAAAACTGTTTTTT.

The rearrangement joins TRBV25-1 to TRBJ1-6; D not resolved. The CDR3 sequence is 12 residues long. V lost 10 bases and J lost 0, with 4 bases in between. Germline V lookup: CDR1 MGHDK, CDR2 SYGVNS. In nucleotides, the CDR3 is TGTGCCACTTCCTCCTATAATTCACCCCTCCACTTT. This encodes CATSSYNSPLHF.

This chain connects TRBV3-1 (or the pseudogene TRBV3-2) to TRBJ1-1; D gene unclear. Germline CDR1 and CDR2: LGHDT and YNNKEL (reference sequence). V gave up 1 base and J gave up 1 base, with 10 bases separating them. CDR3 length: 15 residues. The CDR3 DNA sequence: TGTGCCAGCAGCCAAGGTGGAGATTGGAACACTGAAGCTTTCTTT. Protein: CASSQGGDWNTEAFF.

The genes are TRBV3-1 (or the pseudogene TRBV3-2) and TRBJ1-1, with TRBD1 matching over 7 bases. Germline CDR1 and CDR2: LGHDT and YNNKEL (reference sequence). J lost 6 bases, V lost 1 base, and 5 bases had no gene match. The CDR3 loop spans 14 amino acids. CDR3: CASSQVKGASEAFF. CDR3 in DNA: TGTGCCAGCAGCCAAGTTAAGGGGGCATCTGAAGCTTTCTTT.

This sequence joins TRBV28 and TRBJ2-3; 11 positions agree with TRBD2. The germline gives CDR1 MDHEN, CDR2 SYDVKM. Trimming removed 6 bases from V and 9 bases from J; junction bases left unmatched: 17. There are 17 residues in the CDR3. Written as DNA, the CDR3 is TGTGCCAGCAGCGCAGCGGTAGCGGGAGGGCTTCCGGAGACGCAGTATTTT. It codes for CASSAAVAGGLPETQYF.

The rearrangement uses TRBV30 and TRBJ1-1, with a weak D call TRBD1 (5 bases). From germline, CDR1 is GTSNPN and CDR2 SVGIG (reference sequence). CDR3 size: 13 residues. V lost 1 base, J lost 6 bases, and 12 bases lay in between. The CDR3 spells CAWSGRGWAEAFF. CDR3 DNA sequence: TGTGCCTGGAGTGGTAGGGGTTGGGCTGAAGCTTTCTTT.

This chain's CDR3 is CASSFAGGGYNEQFF. CDR3 bases: TGTGCCAGCAGTTTTGCAGGGGGTGGATACAATGAGCAGTTCTTC. The chain uses TRBV27 and TRBJ2-1; 7 nucleotides align to TRBD1. The CDR3 runs to 15 residues. V lost 3 bases and J lost 4; bases outside the gene matches: 6. Germline V CDR1 and CDR2: MNHEY, SMNVEV (reference sequence).

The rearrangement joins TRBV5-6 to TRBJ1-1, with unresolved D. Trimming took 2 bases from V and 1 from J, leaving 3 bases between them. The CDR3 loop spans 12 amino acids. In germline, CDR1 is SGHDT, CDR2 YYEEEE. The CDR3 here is CASSLQNTEAFF. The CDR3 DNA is TGTGCCAGCAGCTTACAGAACACTGAAGCTTTCTTT.

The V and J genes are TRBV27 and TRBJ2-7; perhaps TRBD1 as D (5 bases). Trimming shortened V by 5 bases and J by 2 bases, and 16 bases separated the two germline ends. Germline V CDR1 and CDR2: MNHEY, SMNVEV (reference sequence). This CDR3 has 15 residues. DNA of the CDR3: TGTGCCAGCAGTGCCCGACAGATCGCCGCCTACGAGCAGTACTTC. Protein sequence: CASSARQIAAYEQYF.

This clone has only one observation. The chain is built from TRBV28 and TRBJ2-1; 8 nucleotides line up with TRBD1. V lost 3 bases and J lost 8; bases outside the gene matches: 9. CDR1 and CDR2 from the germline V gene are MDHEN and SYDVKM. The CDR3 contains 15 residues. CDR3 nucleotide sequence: TGTGCCAGCAGTTTCCTGGACAGGGCGGAGGATGAGCAGTTCTTC. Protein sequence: CASSFLDRAEDEQFF.

CDR3 bases: TGCAGTGCGAAGAACAAGGGGGAAGCTTTCTTT. It codes for CSAKNKGEAFF. The chain has TRBV20-1 and TRBJ1-1; TRBD1 is a possible D gene (5 bases). V lost 6 bases, J lost 8 bases, and 13 bases lay in between. Looked up from germline, CDR1 is DFQATT and CDR2 is SNEGSKA (reference sequence). The CDR3 spans 11 residues.

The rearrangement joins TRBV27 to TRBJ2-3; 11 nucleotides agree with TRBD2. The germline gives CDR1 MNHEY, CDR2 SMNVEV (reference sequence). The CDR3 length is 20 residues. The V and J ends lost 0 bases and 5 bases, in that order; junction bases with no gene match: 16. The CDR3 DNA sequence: TGTGCCAGCAGTTTATCCACAGTGTGGGTTAGCGGGGGGGGAGTAGATACGCAGTATTTT. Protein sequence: CASSLSTVWVSGGGVDTQYF.

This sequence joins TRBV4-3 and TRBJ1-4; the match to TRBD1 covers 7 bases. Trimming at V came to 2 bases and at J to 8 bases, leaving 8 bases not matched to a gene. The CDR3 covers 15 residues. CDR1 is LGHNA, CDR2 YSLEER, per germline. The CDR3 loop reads CASSQLPQGREKLFF. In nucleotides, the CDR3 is TGCGCCAGCAGCCAACTCCCACAGGGGAGAGAAAAACTGTTTTTT.